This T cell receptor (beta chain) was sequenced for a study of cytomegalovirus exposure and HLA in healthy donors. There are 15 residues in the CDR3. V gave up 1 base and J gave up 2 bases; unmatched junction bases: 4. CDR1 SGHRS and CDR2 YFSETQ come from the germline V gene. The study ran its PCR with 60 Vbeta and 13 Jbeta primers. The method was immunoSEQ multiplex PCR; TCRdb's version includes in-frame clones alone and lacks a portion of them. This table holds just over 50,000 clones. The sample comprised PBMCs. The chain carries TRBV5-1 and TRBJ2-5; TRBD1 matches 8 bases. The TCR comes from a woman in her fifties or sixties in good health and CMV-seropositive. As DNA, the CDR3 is TGCGCCAGCAGCTTGACAGGGGGATTACAAGAGACCCAGTACTTC. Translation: CASSLTGGLQETQYF.